This T cell receptor beta chain was profiled in a study of T-cell memory formation after mild COVID-19. Trimming took 6 bases from V and 3 from J; bases not matched to a gene: 14. Per the germline V gene, CDR1 is DFQATT and CDR2 is SNEGSKA (reference sequence). The CDR3 is 16 residues long. TCRdb re-derived calls from the 5' RACE reads in MiXCR, one entry per CDR3 protein. The sample includes under 250,000 distinct CDR3 sequences, 8.5% to 9.5% of them seen just once. This clonotype came up many times. This clonotype was obtained from a man aged 18-30 years who had mild COVID-19 (a few samples of this study predate the infection). Cell type and time point are not known. The chain links TRBV20-1 to TRBJ1-1, with TRBD1 identical over 9 bases. Sequenced: PBMCs or a T cell subset sorted from them (not recorded which). CDR3 bases: TGCAGTGCGAGCGAGGACAGGGGTAGGCGGGACACTGAAGCTTTCTTT. Amino acid sequence: CSASEDRGRRDTEAFF.